This entry lists 4 T cell receptor beta chains sequenced from one sample in a study of response to subunit inactivated influenza vaccine. A single record per CDR3 protein comes from TCRdb applying MiXCR to the RT-PCR reads. The table has 400,000 to 650,000 distinct CDR3 sequences, 7.2% seen once. The sample in question was PBMCs from blood, obtained around 25 months after vaccination. Receptors were obtained from a man aged 45-69 years who received an inactivated influenza vaccine.

Ten or more counts support this clonotype. The chain carries TRBV5-1 and TRBJ1-1; tentative D call: TRBD1 (5 bases). Germline lookup yields CDR1 SGHRS and CDR2 YFSETQ. V shed 0 bases and J shed 1 base, with 7 bases lying between them. CDR3 length: 14 residues. The CDR3 loop reads CASSLGRANTEAFF. The CDR3 DNA follows: TGCGCCAGCAGCTTGGGCAGGGCGAACACTGAAGCTTTCTTT.

This chain joins TRBV4-3 and TRBJ2-3, with 9 nucleotides matching TRBD2. J was trimmed by 0 bases and V by 6 bases; bases with no gene match: 4. Germline CDR1 LGHNA, CDR2 YSLEER. The CDR3 spans 15 residues. The CDR3 protein is CASSRREGSTDTQYF. The CDR3 DNA is TGCGCCAGCAGTCGGCGGGAGGGGAGCACAGATACGCAGTATTTT.

This clonotype has at least ten counts. The CDR3 is CASSLISQPNTEAFF. DNA for the CDR3: TGCGCCAGCAGCTTGATATCGCAGCCGAACACTGAAGCTTTCTTT. The chain is built from TRBV5-1 and TRBJ1-1; D ambiguous. The CDR3 has 15 amino acids. The V and J ends lost 1 base and 1 base respectively, with 11 bases between them. Germline V lookup: CDR1 SGHRS, CDR2 YFSETQ.

This clonotype was observed at least ten times. As DNA, the CDR3 is TGTGCCAGCGGGTATCCAGGGGGCCTTTACAATGAGCAGTTCTTC. Encoded protein: CASGYPGGLYNEQFF. The genes are TRBV27 and TRBJ2-1; 8 bases match TRBD1. The V gene end was trimmed by 8 bases and the J gene end by 4 bases; junction bases not matched to a gene: 10. The CDR3 consists of 15 residues. Per germline, CDR1 MNHEY and CDR2 SMNVEV (reference sequence).